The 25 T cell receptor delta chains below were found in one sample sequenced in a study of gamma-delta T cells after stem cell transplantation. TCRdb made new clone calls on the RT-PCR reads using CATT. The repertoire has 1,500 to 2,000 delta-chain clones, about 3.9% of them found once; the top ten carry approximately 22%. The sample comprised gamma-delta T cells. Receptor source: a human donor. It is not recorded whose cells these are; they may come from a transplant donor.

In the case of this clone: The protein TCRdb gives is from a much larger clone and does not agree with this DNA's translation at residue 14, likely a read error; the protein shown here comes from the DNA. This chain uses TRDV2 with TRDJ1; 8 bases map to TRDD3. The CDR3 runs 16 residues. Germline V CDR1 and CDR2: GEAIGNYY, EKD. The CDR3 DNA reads TGTGCCTGTGAGAACCTGGGGGACCTAGACACCGATAAACCCATCTTT. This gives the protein CACENLGDLDTDKPIF.

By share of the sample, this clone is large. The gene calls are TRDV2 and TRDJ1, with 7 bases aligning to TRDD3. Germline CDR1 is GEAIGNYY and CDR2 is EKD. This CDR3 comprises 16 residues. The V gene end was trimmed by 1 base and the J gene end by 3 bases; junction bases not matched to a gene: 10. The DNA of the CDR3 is TGTGCCTGTGACACGGTGGGGGACCCCAGACCCGATAAACTCATCTTT. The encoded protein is CACDTVGDPRPDKLIF.

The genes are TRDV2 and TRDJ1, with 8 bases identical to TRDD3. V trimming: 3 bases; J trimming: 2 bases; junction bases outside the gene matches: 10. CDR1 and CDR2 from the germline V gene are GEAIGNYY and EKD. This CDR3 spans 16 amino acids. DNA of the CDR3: TGTGCCTGTGACTCCCTACTGGGGGGGGTGACCGATAAACTCATCTTT. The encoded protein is CACDSLLGGVTDKLIF.

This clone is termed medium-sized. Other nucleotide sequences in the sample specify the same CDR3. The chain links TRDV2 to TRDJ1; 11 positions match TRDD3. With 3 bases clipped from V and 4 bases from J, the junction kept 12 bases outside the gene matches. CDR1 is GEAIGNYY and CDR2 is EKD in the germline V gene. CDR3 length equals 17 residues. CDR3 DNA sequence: TGTGCCTGTGACTTATTACTGGGGGATAAAGGCGTCGATAAACTCATCTTT. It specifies CACDLLLGDKGVDKLIF.

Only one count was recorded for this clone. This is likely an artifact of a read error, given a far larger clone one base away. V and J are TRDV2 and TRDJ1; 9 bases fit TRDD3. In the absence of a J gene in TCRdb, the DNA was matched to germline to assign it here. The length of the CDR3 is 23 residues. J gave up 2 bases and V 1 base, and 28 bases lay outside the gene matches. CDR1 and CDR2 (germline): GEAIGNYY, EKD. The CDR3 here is CACDTAFPTGLPLGERGTDKLIF. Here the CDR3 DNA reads TGTGCCTGTGACACAGCATTTCCTACCGGACTACCACTGGGGGAAAGGGGGACCGATAAACTCATCTTT.

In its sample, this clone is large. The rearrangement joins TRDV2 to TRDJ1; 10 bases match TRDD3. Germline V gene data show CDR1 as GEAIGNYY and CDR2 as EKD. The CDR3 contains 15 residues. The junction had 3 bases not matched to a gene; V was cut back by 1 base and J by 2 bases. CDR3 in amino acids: CACDTWGIPTDKLIF. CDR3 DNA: TGTGCCTGTGACACGTGGGGGATACCTACCGATAAACTCATCTTT.

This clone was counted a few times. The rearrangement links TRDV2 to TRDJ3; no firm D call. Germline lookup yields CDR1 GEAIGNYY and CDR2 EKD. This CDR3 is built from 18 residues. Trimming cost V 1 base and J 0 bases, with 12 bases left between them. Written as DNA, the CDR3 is TGTGCCTGTGACACAGCTGGCGCCAGCTCCTGGGACACCCGACAGATGTTTTTC. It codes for CACDTAGASSWDTRQMFF.

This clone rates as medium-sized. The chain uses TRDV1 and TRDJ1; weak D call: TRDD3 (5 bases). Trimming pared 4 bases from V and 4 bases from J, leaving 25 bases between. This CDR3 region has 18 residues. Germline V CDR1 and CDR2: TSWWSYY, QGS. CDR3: CALGVLSAYTRGNDKLIF. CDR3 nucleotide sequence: TGTGCTCTTGGGGTCCTGAGTGCCTATACAAGGGGAAACGATAAACTCATCTTT.

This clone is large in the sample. In DNA form, the CDR3 reads TGTGCCTGTGACCCTGTGCGGACTGGGGGACCGTACACCGATAAACTCATCTTT. Translating gives CACDPVRTGGPYTDKLIF. V gene TRDV2 combines with J gene TRDJ1; 9 bases fit TRDD3. Germline-derived CDR1 and CDR2 are GEAIGNYY and EKD. The V and J ends lost 3 bases and 0 bases, in that order; junction bases with no gene match: 13. The CDR3 length is 18 residues.

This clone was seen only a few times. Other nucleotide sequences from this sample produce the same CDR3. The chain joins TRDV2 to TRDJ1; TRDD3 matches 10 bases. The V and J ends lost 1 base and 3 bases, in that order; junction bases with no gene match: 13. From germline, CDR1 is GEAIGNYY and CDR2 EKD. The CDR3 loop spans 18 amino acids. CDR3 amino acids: CACDTLLTGGSLSDKLIF. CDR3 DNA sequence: TGTGCCTGTGACACGCTGCTTACTGGGGGATCTCTCTCCGATAAACTCATCTTT.

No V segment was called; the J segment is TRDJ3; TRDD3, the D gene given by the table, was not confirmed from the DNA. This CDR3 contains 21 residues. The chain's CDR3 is CACDWVLVGDPDSWDTRQMFF. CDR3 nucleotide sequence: TGTGCCTGTGACTGGGTTCTGGTGGGGGATCCGGATTCCTGGGACACCCGACAGATGTTTTTC.

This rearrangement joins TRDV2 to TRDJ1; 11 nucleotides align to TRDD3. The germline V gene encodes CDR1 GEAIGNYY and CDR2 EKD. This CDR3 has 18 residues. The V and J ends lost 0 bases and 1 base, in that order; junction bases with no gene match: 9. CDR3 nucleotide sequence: TGTGCCTGTGACACCGTTAGTGGGGGATACGGGGGCACCGATAAACTCATCTTT. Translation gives CACDTVSGGYGGTDKLIF.

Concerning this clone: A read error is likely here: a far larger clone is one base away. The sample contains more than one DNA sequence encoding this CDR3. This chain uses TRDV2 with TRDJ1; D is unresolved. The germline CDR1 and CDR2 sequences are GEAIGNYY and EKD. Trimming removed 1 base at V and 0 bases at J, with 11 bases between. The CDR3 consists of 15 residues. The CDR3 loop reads CACDTVGEYTDKLIF. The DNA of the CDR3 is TGTGCCTGTGACACGGTGGGAGAGTACACCGATAAACTCATCTTT.

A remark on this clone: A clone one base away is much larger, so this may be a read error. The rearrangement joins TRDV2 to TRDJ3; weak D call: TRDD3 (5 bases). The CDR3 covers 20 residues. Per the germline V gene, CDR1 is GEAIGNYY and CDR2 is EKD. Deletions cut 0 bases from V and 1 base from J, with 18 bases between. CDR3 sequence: CACDTAGTGIRSWDTRQMFF. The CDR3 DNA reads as TGTGCCTGTGACACCGCAGGTACTGGAATTAGATCCTGGGACACCCGACAGATGTTTTTC.

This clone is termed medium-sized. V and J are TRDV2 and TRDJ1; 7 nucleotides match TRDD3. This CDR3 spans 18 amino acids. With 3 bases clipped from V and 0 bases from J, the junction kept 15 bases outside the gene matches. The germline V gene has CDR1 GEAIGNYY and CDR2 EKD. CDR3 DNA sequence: TGTGCCTGTGACGGGCTTTTGCTGGGGGGAACACACACCGATAAACTCATCTTT. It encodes CACDGLLLGGTHTDKLIF.

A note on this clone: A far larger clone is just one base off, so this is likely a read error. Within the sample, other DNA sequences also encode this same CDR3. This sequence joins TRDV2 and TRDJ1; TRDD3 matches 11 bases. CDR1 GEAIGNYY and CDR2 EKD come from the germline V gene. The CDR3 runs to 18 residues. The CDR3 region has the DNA TGTGCCTGTGACCGCCTCGCACTGGGGGATAGAGTTCCCGATAAACTTATCTTT. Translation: CACDRLALGDRVPDKLIF.

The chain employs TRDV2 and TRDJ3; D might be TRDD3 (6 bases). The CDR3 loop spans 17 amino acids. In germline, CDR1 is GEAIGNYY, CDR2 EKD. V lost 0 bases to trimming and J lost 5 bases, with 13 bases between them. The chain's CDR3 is CACDTLVLGRDTRQMFF. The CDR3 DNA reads TGTGCCTGTGACACCCTTGTACTGGGCCGGGACACCCGACAGATGTTTTTC.

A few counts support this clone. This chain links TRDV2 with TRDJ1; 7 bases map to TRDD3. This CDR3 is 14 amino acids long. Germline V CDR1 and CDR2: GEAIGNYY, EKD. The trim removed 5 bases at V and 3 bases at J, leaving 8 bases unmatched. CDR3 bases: TGTGCCTGTGTGAGCCTGGATACGGCCGATAAACTCATCTTT. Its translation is CACVSLDTADKLIF.

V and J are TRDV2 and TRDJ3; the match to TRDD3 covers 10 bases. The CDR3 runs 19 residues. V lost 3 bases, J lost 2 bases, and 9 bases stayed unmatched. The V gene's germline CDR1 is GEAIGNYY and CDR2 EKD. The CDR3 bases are TGTGCCTGTGACGGTGTACTGGGGGATGCCGCCTGGGACACCCGACAGATGTTTTTC. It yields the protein CACDGVLGDAAWDTRQMFF.

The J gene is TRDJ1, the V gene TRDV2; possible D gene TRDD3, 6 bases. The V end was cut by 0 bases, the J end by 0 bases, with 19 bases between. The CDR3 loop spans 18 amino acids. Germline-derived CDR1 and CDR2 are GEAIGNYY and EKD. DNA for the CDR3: TGTGCCTGTGACACCGTCGGTGGGGGTCAACCGAACACCGATAAACTCATCTTT. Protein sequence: CACDTVGGGQPNTDKLIF.

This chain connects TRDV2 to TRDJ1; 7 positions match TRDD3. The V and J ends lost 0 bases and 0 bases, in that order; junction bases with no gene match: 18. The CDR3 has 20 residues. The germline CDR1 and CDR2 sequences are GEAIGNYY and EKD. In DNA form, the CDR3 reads TGTGCCTGTGACACCGTCAGATTGGGGGACCCGGACGAGTACACCGATAAACTCATCTTT. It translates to CACDTVRLGDPDEYTDKLIF.

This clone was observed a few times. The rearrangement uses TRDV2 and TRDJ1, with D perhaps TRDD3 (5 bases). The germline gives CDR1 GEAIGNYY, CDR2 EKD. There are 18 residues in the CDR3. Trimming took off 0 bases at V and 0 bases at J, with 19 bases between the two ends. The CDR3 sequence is CACDTVSSRGDHTDKLIF. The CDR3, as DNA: TGTGCCTGTGACACCGTGTCATCAAGAGGGGACCACACCGATAAACTCATCTTT.

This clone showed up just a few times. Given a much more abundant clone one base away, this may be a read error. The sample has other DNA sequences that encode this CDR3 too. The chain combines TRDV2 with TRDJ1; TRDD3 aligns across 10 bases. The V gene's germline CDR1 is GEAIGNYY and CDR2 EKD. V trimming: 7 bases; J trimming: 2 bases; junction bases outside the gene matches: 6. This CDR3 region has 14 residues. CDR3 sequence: CACDLLGDTDKLIF. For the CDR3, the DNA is TGTGCCTGCGACCTACTGGGGGATACCGATAAACTCATCTTT.

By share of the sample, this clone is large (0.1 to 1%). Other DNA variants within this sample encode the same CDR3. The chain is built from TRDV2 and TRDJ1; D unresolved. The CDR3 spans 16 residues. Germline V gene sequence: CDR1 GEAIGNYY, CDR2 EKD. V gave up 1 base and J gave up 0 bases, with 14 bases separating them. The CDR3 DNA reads TGTGCCTGTGACACGGTTGAATCTGGCAACACCGATAAACTCATCTTT. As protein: CACDTVESGNTDKLIF.

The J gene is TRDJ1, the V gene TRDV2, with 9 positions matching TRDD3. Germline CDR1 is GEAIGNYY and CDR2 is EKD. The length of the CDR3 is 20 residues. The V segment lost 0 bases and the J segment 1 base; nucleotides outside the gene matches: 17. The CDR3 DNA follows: TGTGCCTGTGACACCCTTCCCCCTACTACTGGGGGACCCCTCACCGATAAACTCATCTTT. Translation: CACDTLPPTTGGPLTDKLIF.